This T cell receptor beta chain is drawn from a study of CD8 T cells in ankylosing spondylitis. Each CDR3 protein is one row after TCRdb ran MiXCR on the 5' RACE reads. Of around 300,000 distinct CDR3 sequences in the sample, roughly 14% were seen once. Study-level results: Reports of some motif variants in reactive arthritis synovial fluid and blood predate this one. According to the report, clones linked to the disease were significantly enriched in matched synovial fluid samples taken from ankylosing spondylitis patients. What seemed typical of ankylosing spondylitis blood was a TCR beta motif built from roughly 8 highly homologous variants.

Regarding this clonotype: Its antigen is as yet unknown.

Sample: blood, either unsorted or a sorted T cell fraction (not recorded which). The receptor was isolated from a male donor with ankylosing spondylitis or in good health (not recorded which).

CDR3 sequence: CAISREKLYEQYF. DNA for the CDR3: TGTGCCATCAGCCGGGAGAAACTCTACGAGCAGTACTTC. This sequence joins TRBV10-3 and TRBJ2-7; a weak D match, TRBD2 (6 bases). The CDR3 totals 13 residues. CDR1 ENHRY and CDR2 SYGVKD come from the germline V gene. V gave up 6 bases and J gave up 3 bases, with 12 bases separating them.